This is a list of T cell receptor beta chains from one sample in a study of T cells after yellow fever vaccination. Each CDR3 protein is one row after TCRdb ran MiXCR on the 5' RACE reads. This table has 150,000 or so distinct CDR3 sequences, roughly 9% appearing once. Source: CD8+ T cells sorted from PBMCs, taken 45 days after the yellow fever booster vaccination. The receptors originated from a man between 18 and 35 years old who received the YFV17D yellow fever vaccine. Each CDR3 is given with its conserved first and last residue. Each record gives: clone size, D gene, V gene, J gene, CDR3 DNA, CDR3 protein. The D gene is left open where the match is weak. Some rows have no size entry. The others give once, few or many, or a class for an expanded clone.

few	-	TRBV4-1	TRBJ1-1	TGCGCCAGCAGCCAAGAACGGGGAGGGAACACTGAAGCTTTCTTT	CASSQERGGNTEAFF
many	-	TRBV4-2	TRBJ1-1	TGTGCCAGCAGAAGAGGGGGGCTGAACACTGAAGCTTTCTTT	CASRRGGLNTEAFF
-	TRBD2	TRBV6-5	TRBJ2-3	TGTGCCAGCAGTTCGTCTAGCGGGGGACTCACAGATACGCAGTATTTT	CASSSSSGGLTDTQYF
-	-	TRBV19	TRBJ2-3	TGTGCCAGTAGTAGCACGGGGCGGGGAGCGTACGATACGCAGTATTTT	CASSSTGRGAYDTQYF
-	TRBD2	TRBV10-2	TRBJ2-1	TGCGCCAGCACTTGGGGGGGCTACAATGAGCAGTTCTTC	CASTWGGYNEQFF
-	-	TRBV5-4	TRBJ1-2	TGTGCCAGCAGCTTAGGGGGGGATCGCTACACCTTC	CASSLGGDRYTF
few	-	TRBV19	TRBJ2-5	TGTGCCAGTAGTATAGGCCCGGAAGACCAGTACTTC	CASSIGPEDQYF
many	-	TRBV7-9	TRBJ1-2	TGTGCCGCGGGGCATGGGGGGCCCTATGGCTACACCTTC	CAAGHGGPYGYTF
many	TRBD2	TRBV12-3/TRBV12-4	TRBJ2-1	TGTGCCAGCAGTCTGAACTCCGGGACTAGCGCGTATGAGCAGTTCTTC	CASSLNSGTSAYEQFF
few	-	TRBV14	TRBJ2-1	TGTGCCAGCAGCCAAGCCGGGAATGAGCAGTTCTTC	CASSQAGNEQFF
many	TRBD1	TRBV5-1	TRBJ2-3	TGCGCCAGCAGCCAGTACAGGGGGCTCACAGATACGCAGTATTTT	CASSQYRGLTDTQYF
few	-	TRBV29-1	TRBJ2-7	TGCAGCGTTGAGTATAGCGGAGGCTCCTACGAGCAGTACTTC	CSVEYSGGSYEQYF
-	-	TRBV5-1	TRBJ1-1	TGCGCCAGCAGCGCCGAAGGCAGGGGTAACACTGAAGCTTTCTTT	CASSAEGRGNTEAFF
few	-	TRBV3-1	TRBJ2-1	TGTGCCAGCAAACAGGCAAATGAGCAGTTCTTC	CASKQANEQFF
few	-	TRBV6-7	TRBJ1-1	TGTGCCAGCATTACAAGGGTACTGAACACTGAAGCTTTCTTT	CASITRVLNTEAFF
few	TRBD1	TRBV6-5	TRBJ1-2	TGTGCCAGCAGTTACGGCGGGGTTGCAGGGGGCGCGGGTGGCTACACCTTC	CASSYGGVAGGAGGYTF
many	-	TRBV4-3	TRBJ2-5	TGCGCCAGCAGCCCCTCGGGAGAGACCCAGTACTTC	CASSPSGETQYF
-	-	TRBV12-2	TRBJ1-6	TGTGCAAGTCGCTCGGACAGGGGTGGTGTAAAGAATTCACCCCTCCACTTT	CASRSDRGGVKNSPLHF
few	-	TRBV4-1	TRBJ2-2	TGCGCCAGCAGCCAAGATCTTGGAATCGGGGAGCTGTTTTTT	CASSQDLGIGELFF
-	TRBD1	TRBV6-5	TRBJ1-2	TGTGCCAGCAGTTCGGGACAGCTGACCTATGGCTACACCTTC	CASSSGQLTYGYTF
few	-	TRBV7-2	TRBJ2-3	TGTGCCAGCAACGCGCAGGCAGATACGCAGTATTTT	CASNAQADTQYF
many	-	TRBV7-9	TRBJ1-5	TGTGCCAGCAGTCGGGACAGCAATCAGCCCCAGCATTTT	CASSRDSNQPQHF
-	TRBD2	TRBV5-1	TRBJ2-5	TGCGCCAGCAGCGTCTTGGGGGGGACGCAAGAGACCCAGTACTTC	CASSVLGGTQETQYF